This T cell receptor (beta chain) is from a study of cytomegalovirus exposure and HLA in healthy donors. Overall study findings and caveats: Other equally common chains were less clonally expanded than HLA-associated TCR beta chains, a later analysis showed. Analyzed later, association rates of TCRs varied across HLA loci, with DRB1 most and HLA-C fewest.

As regards this clone: What it recognizes is unknown.

Vbeta (60) and Jbeta (13) primers were used in the PCR. The repertoire was sequenced with immunoSEQ multiplex PCR; TCRdb's copy has only in-frame clones and lacks some. The sample records around 180,000 clones, roughly 80% being singletons. Trimming pared 2 bases from V and 3 bases from J, leaving 13 bases between. From germline, CDR1 is MNHNS and CDR2 SASEGT. This CDR3 is 16 amino acids long. This sequence joins TRBV6-1 and TRBJ2-2; tentative D call: TRBD1 (5 bases). The sequenced material came from PBMCs. This TCR derives from a woman between 50 and 59 years old in good health and CMV-seropositive. The CDR3 DNA reads TGTGCCAGCAGTGAAAGAAGGTTACAGGACACCGGGGAGCTGTTTTTT. Protein product: CASSERRLQDTGELFF.